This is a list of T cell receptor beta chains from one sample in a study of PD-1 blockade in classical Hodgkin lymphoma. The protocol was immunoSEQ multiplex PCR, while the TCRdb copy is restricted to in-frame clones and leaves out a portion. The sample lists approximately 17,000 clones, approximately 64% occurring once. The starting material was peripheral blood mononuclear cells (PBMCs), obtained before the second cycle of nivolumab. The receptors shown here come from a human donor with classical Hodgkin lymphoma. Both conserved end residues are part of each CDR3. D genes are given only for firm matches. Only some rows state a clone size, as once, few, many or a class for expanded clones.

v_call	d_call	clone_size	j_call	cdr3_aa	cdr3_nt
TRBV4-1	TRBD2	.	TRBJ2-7	CASSQELATGSYEQYF	TGCGCCAGCAGCCAAGAACTAGCGACCGGCTCCTACGAGCAGTACTTC
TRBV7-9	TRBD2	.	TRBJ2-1	CASSPRLAGAGDEQFF	TGTGCCAGCAGCCCTCGACTAGCGGGAGCCGGGGATGAGCAGTTCTTC
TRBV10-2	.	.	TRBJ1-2	CASSDRVVGYTF	TGCGCCAGCAGTGACAGAGTGGTTGGCTACACCTTC
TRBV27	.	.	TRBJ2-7	CASSPIGLEAHEQYF	TGTGCCAGCAGTCCAATCGGGCTAGAAGCCCACGAGCAGTACTTC
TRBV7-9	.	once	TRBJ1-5	CASSLEVGGYSNQPQHF	TGTGCCAGCAGCTTAGAGGTCGGTGGGTATAGCAATCAGCCCCAGCATTTT
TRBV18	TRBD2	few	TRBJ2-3	CASSPSGADTQYF	TGTGCCAGCTCGCCTAGCGGAGCAGATACGCAGTATTTT
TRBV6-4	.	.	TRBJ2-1	CASSDGWGQFF	TGTGCCAGCAGTGACGGGTGGGGGCAGTTCTTC
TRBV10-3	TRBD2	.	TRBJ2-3	CAISDPSGTRDTQYF	TGTGCCATCAGTGACCCTAGCGGGACGAGGGATACGCAGTATTTT
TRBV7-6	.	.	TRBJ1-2	CASSLFGLSDYGYTF	TGTGCCAGCAGCTTATTTGGCCTTAGTGACTATGGCTACACCTTC
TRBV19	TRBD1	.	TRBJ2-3	CASTPTGTRTDTQYF	TGTGCCAGTACACCGACAGGGACAAGGACAGATACGCAGTATTTT
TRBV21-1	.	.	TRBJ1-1	CASSFRTEAFF	TGTGCCAGCAGCTTTCGCACTGAAGCTTTCTTT
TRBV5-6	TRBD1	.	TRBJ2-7	CASSLAGTGFYEQYF	TGTGCCAGCAGCTTGGCCGGGACAGGGTTCTACGAGCAGTACTTC
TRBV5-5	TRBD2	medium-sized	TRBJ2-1	CASSSGLSGNEQFF	TGTGCCAGCAGCTCGGGACTATCTGGCAATGAGCAGTTCTTC
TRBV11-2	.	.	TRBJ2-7	CASSPQAGSWNEQYF	TGTGCCAGCAGCCCACAGGCCGGGAGTTGGAACGAGCAGTACTTC
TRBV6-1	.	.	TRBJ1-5	CASSGLYDYRGNQPQHF	TGTGCCAGCAGTGGTTTATATGATTACAGGGGCAATCAGCCCCAGCATTTT
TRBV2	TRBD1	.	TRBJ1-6	CASKLRTGRDYNSPLHF	TGTGCCAGCAAGTTGAGGACAGGGAGGGATTATAATTCACCCCTCCACTTT
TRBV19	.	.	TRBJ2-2	CASSPGVRAGELFF	TGTGCCAGTAGTCCGGGAGTTAGGGCCGGGGAGCTGTTTTTT
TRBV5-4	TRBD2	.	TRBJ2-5	CASSHRLAEQETQYF	TGTGCCAGCAGCCACCGACTAGCGGAACAAGAGACCCAGTACTTC
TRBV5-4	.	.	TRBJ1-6	CASSLASLEGSPLHF	TGTGCCAGCAGCTTGGCGTCACTCGAGGGTTCACCCCTCCACTTT
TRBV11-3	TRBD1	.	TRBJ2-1	CASSSGQGASHEQFF	TGTGCCAGCAGCTCGGGACAGGGGGCGAGTCATGAGCAGTTCTTC
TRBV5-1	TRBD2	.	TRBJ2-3	CASSIAGGVDTQYF	TGCGCCAGCAGCATAGCGGGAGGGGTAGATACGCAGTATTTT
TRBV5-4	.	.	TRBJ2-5	CASSDRDTTRETQYF	TGTGCCAGCAGCGACCGGGACACCACGCGGGAGACCCAGTACTTC
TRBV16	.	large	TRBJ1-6	CASSQLTDYSPLHF	TGTGCCAGCAGCCAACTCACAGATTACTCACCCCTCCACTTT
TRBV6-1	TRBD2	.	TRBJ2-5	CASSVTAGDQETQYF	TGTGCCAGCAGTGTGACAGCGGGAGACCAAGAGACCCAGTACTTC
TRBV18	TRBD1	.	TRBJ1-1	CASSPTGTGDTEAFF	TGTGCCAGCTCACCTACCGGGACAGGGGACACTGAAGCTTTCTTT
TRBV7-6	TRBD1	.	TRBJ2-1	CASSVGTGTGNPNEQFF	TGTGCCAGCAGCGTGGGGACCGGGACAGGGAATCCCAATGAGCAGTTCTTC
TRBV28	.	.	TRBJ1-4	CASSSEDRIIEKLFF	TGTGCCAGCAGTTCCGAGGACAGAATAATTGAAAAACTGTTTTTT
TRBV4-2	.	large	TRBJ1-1	CASRRPLTGLGYTEAFF	TGTGCCAGCAGACGTCCCCTGACAGGCCTAGGGTACACTGAAGCTTTCTTT
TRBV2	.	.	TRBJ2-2	CASSEGLGRTGELFF	TGTGCCAGCAGTGAAGGGCTAGGTCGGACCGGGGAGCTGTTTTTT
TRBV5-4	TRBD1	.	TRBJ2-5	CASSLGMGQMQETQYF	TGTGCCAGCAGCTTGGGAATGGGACAGATGCAAGAGACCCAGTACTTC
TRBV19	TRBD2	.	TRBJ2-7	CASRPSGRRNEQYF	TGTGCCAGTAGACCTAGCGGGAGGAGAAACGAGCAGTACTTC
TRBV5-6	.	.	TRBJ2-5	CASSLQETQYF	TGTGCCAGCAGCTTGCAAGAGACCCAGTACTTC
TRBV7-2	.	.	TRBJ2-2	CASSLALGQTGELFF	TGTGCCAGCAGCTTAGCGTTGGGTCAGACCGGGGAGCTGTTTTTT
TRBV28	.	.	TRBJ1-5	CASSPDSGGNQPQHF	TGTGCCAGCAGTCCGGACTCGGGGGGCAATCAGCCCCAGCATTTT
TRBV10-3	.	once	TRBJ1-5	CAISVRGDNQPQHF	TGTGCCATCAGTGTCAGGGGAGACAATCAGCCCCAGCATTTT
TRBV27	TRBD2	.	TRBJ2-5	CASSPRGGEETQYF	TGTGCCAGCAGTCCCCGGGGGGGGGAAGAGACCCAGTACTTC
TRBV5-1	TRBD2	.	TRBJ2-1	CASSGNSGTSSYNEQFF	TGCGCCAGCAGCGGTAATAGCGGGACTAGCTCCTACAATGAGCAGTTCTTC
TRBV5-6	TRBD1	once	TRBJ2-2	CASSPGTGSGELFF	TGTGCCAGCAGCCCCGGGACAGGGTCCGGGGAGCTGTTTTTT
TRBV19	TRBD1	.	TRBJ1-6	CASSIRKTGSAYNSPLHF	TGTGCCAGTAGTATTCGCAAGACAGGGAGCGCCTATAATTCACCCCTCCACTTT
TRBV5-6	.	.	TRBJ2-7	CASWEQGSYEQYF	TGTGCCAGCTGGGAACAGGGAAGCTACGAGCAGTACTTC
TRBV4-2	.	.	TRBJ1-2	CASSQDSSVGNGGYTF	TGTGCCAGCAGCCAAGACTCCTCCGTAGGGAATGGTGGCTACACCTTC
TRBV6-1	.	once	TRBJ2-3	CASSERSGAGDTQYF	TGTGCCAGCAGTGAAAGGTCAGGGGCGGGAGATACGCAGTATTTT
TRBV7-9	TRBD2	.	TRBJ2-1	CASSLGLAGGEQFF	TGTGCCAGCAGCTTAGGACTAGCGGGAGGTGAGCAGTTCTTC
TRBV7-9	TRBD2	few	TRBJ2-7	CASSDSGRADLPYEQYF	TGTGCCAGCAGCGATAGCGGGAGGGCCGACCTTCCCTACGAGCAGTACTTC
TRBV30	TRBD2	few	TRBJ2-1	CAWSITSGRNEQFF	TGTGCCTGGAGTATAACTAGCGGGAGAAATGAGCAGTTCTTC
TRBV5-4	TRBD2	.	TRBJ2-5	CASSRAGLAGGDKTQYF	TGTGCCAGCAGCCGCGCAGGACTAGCGGGAGGGGACAAGACCCAGTACTTC
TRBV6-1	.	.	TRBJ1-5	CASSYGGPQHF	TGTGCCAGCAGCTACGGGGGGCCCCAGCATTTT
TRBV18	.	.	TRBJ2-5	CASSPPSRGGSETQYF	TGTGCCAGCTCACCACCCTCGCGGGGCGGGTCGGAGACCCAGTACTTC
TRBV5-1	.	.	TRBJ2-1	CASSLAVPQGGNEQFF	TGCGCCAGCAGCTTGGCAGTTCCCCAGGGGGGCAATGAGCAGTTCTTC
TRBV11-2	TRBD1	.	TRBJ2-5	CASSLAGTGGAKTQYF	TGTGCCAGCAGCTTAGCTGGGACAGGGGGCGCGAAGACCCAGTACTTC
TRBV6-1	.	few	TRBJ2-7	CASTRTYEQYF	TGTGCCAGCACCCGAACCTACGAGCAGTACTTC
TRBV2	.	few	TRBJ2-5	CASKVRQETQYF	TGTGCCAGCAAAGTTCGGCAAGAGACCCAGTACTTC
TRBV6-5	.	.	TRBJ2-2	CANARGRDLTGELFF	TGTGCCAACGCCCGAGGGCGCGACCTCACCGGGGAGCTGTTTTTT
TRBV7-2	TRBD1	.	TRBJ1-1	CASSTRQGSLNTEAFF	TGTGCCAGCAGCACGCGACAGGGATCTCTGAACACTGAAGCTTTCTTT
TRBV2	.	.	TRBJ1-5	CASSGERGNQPQHF	TGTGCCAGCAGTGGAGAAAGGGGCAATCAGCCCCAGCATTTT
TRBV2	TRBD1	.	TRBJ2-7	CASSEVRGQGLYEQYF	TGTGCCAGCAGTGAAGTCCGAGGACAGGGTTTGTACGAGCAGTACTTC
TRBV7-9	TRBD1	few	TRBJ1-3	CASSPQVGTGFNSGNTIYF	TGTGCCAGCAGCCCGCAGGTCGGGACAGGCTTTAACTCTGGAAACACCATATATTTT
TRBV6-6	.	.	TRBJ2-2	CASSNTGELFF	TGTGCCAGCAGTAACACCGGGGAGCTGTTTTTT
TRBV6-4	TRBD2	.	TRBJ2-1	CASGVWREGYNEQFF	TGTGCCAGCGGGGTCTGGCGGGAGGGGTACAATGAGCAGTTCTTC